The source of this TCR beta chain is a study of human T cells and chemical hapten exposure. The time point: patch test 1, 2 weeks after DPC sensitization. Treatment given: therapeutic diphenylcyclopropenone sensitization with weekly scalp DPC. This clonotype has just a few counts. Via MiXCR, TCRdb re-called the RACE reads, giving one row per CDR3 protein. The sample yields 95,000 to 100,000 distinct CDR3 sequences, 12% seen once. The V segment lost 6 bases and the J segment 5 bases; nucleotides outside the gene matches: 11. The CDR3 extends over 14 amino acids. The germline gives CDR1 SQVTM, CDR2 ANQGSEA.

Sequenced material: whole blood, taken in connection with sensitization to the hapten diphenylcyclopropenone (DPC). This clonotype was sampled from a woman aged 40 to 50 with alopecia areata. Some clones in this sample may be carry-over from other donors' samples. The V and J genes are TRBV29-1 and TRBJ2-5; TRBD2 aligns across 8 bases. The CDR3 loop reads CSVDLGLATETQYF. CDR3 DNA: TGCAGCGTAGATCTAGGACTAGCTACGGAGACCCAGTACTTC.